This TCR beta chain was recovered during a study of T cells after yellow fever vaccination. Germline loops: CDR1 SGHTA, CDR2 FQGTGA. The V and J ends lost 1 base and 8 bases respectively, with 9 bases between them. CDR3 length: 13 residues. This clonotype was counted ten times or more. Its antigen is not known. Regarding the study as a whole: Within FACS-sorted repertoires, abundant clonotypes contaminating from the bulk population could be present. A faster peak, day 5 versus 15, was reached by the weaker secondary response. Booster samples showed a return of most primary-vaccination clones (roughly 96% CD4, 80% to 90% CD8).

The 5'RACE template-switching step produced TCR cDNA and added a universal primer site and UMIs. Each CDR3 protein is one row after TCRdb ran MiXCR on the 5' RACE reads. The sample records under 90,000 distinct CDR3 sequences, about 7% being singletons. Sequencing used CD8+ T cells sorted from PBMCs, obtained about 41 days after the first yellow fever vaccination. This receptor was taken from a man younger than 30 who received the YFV17D yellow fever vaccine. The chain has TRBV7-3 and TRBJ2-1; D is undetermined. CDR3 in amino acids: CASSLKAIDEQFF. CDR3 nucleotides: TGTGCCAGCAGCTTAAAGGCCATCGATGAGCAGTTCTTC.